This T cell receptor beta chain originates from a study of cytomegalovirus exposure and HLA in healthy donors (dated by TCRdb to the late 2010s). Regarding the research as a whole: In an earlier analysis of fewer than 750 of the donors, 250 to 350 Gb of sequence data and 100 million or so unique TCR beta sequences from about 190 million T cells were reported. Genome-wide SNP genotypes for about 60% of the roughly 700 donors were used in a later genetic analysis, which treated that subset as a discovery cohort. Rather than using new phenotypic data, the later analysis identified candidate immune exposures from TCR beta sequences and from how often those sequences occurred across donors. A separate validation cohort of over 95 different subjects was used in addition to the 666-subject first cohort. Every discovery cohort repertoire had been produced on one sequencing platform. An early release covering roughly 600 HLA-typed donors comprised about 310 gigabases of sequencing data and roughly 85 million unique TCR sequences. The number of typed donors differed by locus: roughly 620-630 for A, B, C, DRB1 and DQB1; some 540 for DQA1; about 600 for DPA1; and around 490 for DPB1. Alongside the repertoire data, information on donor age, sex, ethnicity and CMV serostatus was compiled. Using immunosequencing, the study profiled T cell repertoires from approximately 700 subjects and related those repertoires to cytomegalovirus serostatus. Among the roughly 410 genotyped donors, around 81% belonged to the genetic ancestry cluster associated with self-reported Caucasian donors. High-throughput TCR immunosequencing, statistical association of individual TCRs with disease status, and machine learning were combined to predict cytomegalovirus infection status. Both class I and class II loci were covered by HLA typing, at four-digit resolution. Among 300 to 500 genotyped donors of the cohort, an average of roughly 230,000 unique TCR beta nucleotide sequences was sequenced per donor, of which approximately 19% were non-productive. To decide whether each TCR beta V gene segment behaved as functional or pseudogenic, an earlier analysis of some 570 of the donors relied on high-throughput TCR beta sequencing. The study was designed to test whether signatures of past pathogen exposure could be identified by cataloging public T cell receptors. A later analysis re-examined previously published TCR beta repertoires from hundreds of donors and added high-resolution HLA genotyping to investigate patterns of TCR occurrence. Five DR-DQ haplotypes were handled as single units for association and clustering because linkage in the cohort was strong. Overall study results and their limits: The earlier analysis of 587 of the donors excluded some 15 rarely observed V segments, including chromosome 9 orphons, because counts were too low. A later analysis reported that several top co-occurrence clusters appeared linked to parvovirus B19, influenza, CMV and Epstein-Barr virus. A further reported finding was that TCR beta sequences accurately predicted the HLA-A and HLA-B alleles for most subjects in the first cohort. A total of about 150 TCR beta chains were listed by the study as associated with cytomegalovirus. This cohort had only TCR beta chains sequenced, and the lack of alpha or paired-chain data limited which features could be detected. Cytomegalovirus status was reported to be diagnosed by the classifier with high specificity and sensitivity in both the original and validation cohorts. The authors suggested that the approach could potentially be extended to other disease states and immunological phenotypes. HLA typing was unavailable for some donors at each locus, so association tests used only the typed subset. In vitro tests confirmed that a few of the cytomegalovirus-associated TCR beta chains recognize cytomegalovirus antigens. In an earlier analysis of approximately 590 of the donors, most TCR beta V segments were observed in productive rearrangements about 87% or about 30% of the time, broadly matching IMGT annotations. The presence/absence analyses assumed that sequencing depth was roughly uniform across donors, and that assumption may not be true. Immune exposure information for the cohort was limited to CMV serostatus. While some public TCRs were present in many individuals, most TCR sequences turned up only very rarely across donors. In a later analysis, TCR association rates were found to vary across HLA loci, with the most associated TCRs seen for DRB1 alleles and the fewest for HLA-C alleles. V-gene and J-gene trimming of TCR beta chains was associated with a missense DCLRE1C variant in a later genetic analysis, and the association was replicated in an independent cohort. When HLA alleles, especially DR and DQ, strongly co-occurred, attributing TCR associations to individual alleles was difficult. Correlated functional status among segregating V segments might be attributable to linkage disequilibrium, but an unknown experimental factor could not be ruled out. A later analysis found that most CMV-associated TCR beta chains appeared HLA-restricted, with HLA associations seemingly driven largely by CMV exposure. According to a later genetic analysis, donors in an Asian-associated ancestry cluster had fewer N-insertions in productive TCRs than the approximately 650-donor mean. A group of highly shared sequence variants was considered likely to be a technical artifact of the sequencing pipeline. Some IMGT-functional V segments, including TRBV6-2 and TRBV6-3, could not be distinguished by the 87-base-pair reads and were therefore excluded. At a false discovery rate of 0.05, a later analysis linked under 20,000 TCR beta sequences to specific HLA alleles. In a later analysis, HLA-associated TCR beta chains showed more clonal expansion and lower generation probabilities than non-associated chains that were equally common.

Comments on this clone: Its specific antigen is unknown. Base qualities are not recorded, but no much larger clone differs from it by a single base.

From its cysteine to its phenylalanine, the CDR3 spans 15 amino acids. Only the CDR3 region is kept as DNA, spanning 45 bases read in frame from base 1. CDR1 is given as MNHEY and CDR2 as SVGAGI, both from the germline V gene. V is clipped by 5 bases and J by 3 bases, and the sequence between their germline boundaries is 11 bases long. The cohort was made up of 666 healthy bone marrow donors. Cohort members were all nominally healthy when sampled, although unrecorded immune exposures were likely present. The donor was CMV seronegative and was included in the group of a few hundred seronegative cohort members. Every donor gave a peripheral blood sample, and the peripheral blood mononuclear cells from that sample were used for TCR beta sequencing. Genomic DNA extraction from the blood cell samples was performed with the Qiagen DNeasy Blood Extraction Kit. Library preparation employed the immunoSEQ multiplex PCR assay. The multiplex PCR relied on a mix of 60 forward primers for TCR Vbeta segments and 13 reverse primers for TCR Jbeta segments. A multiplex PCR assay on genomic DNA amplified the CDR3 region of rearranged TCR beta genes. On the Illumina HiSeq System, the amplified TCR beta libraries were sequenced as 87-base-pair reads. On the study's bioinformatics: Across the roughly 600 repertoires, a later analysis counted tens of millions of unique TCR beta chains, 9 million to 14 million of which were shared by at least two donors. Raw reads were error-corrected and collapsed into unique sequences with a nearest-neighbor algorithm that merged closely related sequences to remove PCR and sequencing errors. To assign V, D and J gene segments, CDR3 sequences were aligned to IMGT reference sequences. For a sequence to be retained, a match of at least six nucleotides to both a V gene segment and a J gene segment was required. A rearrangement was called productive if the CDR3 had no stop codons and remained in frame with V and J, and every other rearrangement was called non-productive. Following IMGT convention, CDR3 was defined as the stretch from the second conserved V-encoded cysteine up to the conserved J-encoded phenylalanine. The earlier analysis of about 610 of the donors excluded any sequence lacking an unambiguous match to a single V gene segment. An earlier analysis of roughly 590 of the donors called V segments functional above 56.7% productive rearrangements and segregating when the between-donor standard deviation exceeded 5%. A statistical classification framework was built for diagnosing cytomegalovirus status from the catalog of TCR beta chain sequences. In a later analysis, TCR nucleotide sequences were compared against IMGT/GENE-DB human TR gene sequences so that V and J genes could be assigned. The TCRdist pipeline was used in a later analysis to assign CDR3 sequences and most-parsimonious VDJ recombination scenarios. In a later analysis, each TCR beta chain was defined by its CDR3 amino acid sequence together with its V-gene family, and reads lacking a unique V-gene family were excluded. To address suspected cross-contamination and a sequencing artifact, a later analysis removed approximately 590 highly shared, low-generation-probability nucleotide sequences. In a later analysis, a clonal expansion index was calculated for each public chain from normalized within-repertoire ranks of inferred template counts. In a later analysis, generation probabilities were computed with a VDJ recombination model fitted to out-of-frame rearrangements, and the resulting probabilities were checked against IGoR. A later analysis scored TCR-TCR, TCR-HLA and TCR-CMV co-occurrence with hypergeometric tests, applying a repertoire-size bias correction to TCR pairs. In a later analysis, false discovery rates were estimated by permuting HLA or CMV assignments 20 times. In a later analysis, co-occurring TCRs were grouped using DBSCAN, and TCRdist sequence similarity was added for clustering within HLA-allele-positive subsets. Repertoires with fewer than 30,000 or more than 120,000 public chains were left out of co-occurrence clustering, as were four to six repertoires with anomalous nucleotide sharing. As stored in TCRdb, this immuneACCESS dataset retains in-frame rearrangements with V and J assigned. A fraction of the clones does not appear; measured against another copy, unresolved V genes explain less than half of the discrepancy, and the remainder lacks a known reason. The D gene and trimming were derived from the DNA, and the V and J assignments and clone size from that table. Here the sample has hundreds of thousands of clones; 76% occur a single time. 0.63% of the sample comes from the top ten.

The chain couples TRBV6-5 to TRBJ2-6, with TRBD2 tentatively as D gene (6 bases match). The receptor was derived from a young man in good health and CMV-seronegative. Sequencing input: PBMCs. The nucleotide sequence reads TGTGCCAGCAGTAAGCAGGGAGGTGGGGCCAACGTCCTGACTTTC. The resulting protein is CASSKQGGGANVLTF.